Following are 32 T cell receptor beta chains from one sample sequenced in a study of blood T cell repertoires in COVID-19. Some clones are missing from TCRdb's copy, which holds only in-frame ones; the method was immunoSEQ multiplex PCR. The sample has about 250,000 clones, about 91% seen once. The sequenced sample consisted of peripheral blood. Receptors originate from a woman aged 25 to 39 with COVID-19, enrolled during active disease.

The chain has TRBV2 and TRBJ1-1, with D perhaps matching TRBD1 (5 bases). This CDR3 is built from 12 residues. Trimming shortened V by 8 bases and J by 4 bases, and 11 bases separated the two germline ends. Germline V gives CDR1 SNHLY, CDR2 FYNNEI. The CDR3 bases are TGTGCCAGCGGTAGCAGGGCCACTGAAGCTTTCTTT. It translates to CASGSRATEAFF.

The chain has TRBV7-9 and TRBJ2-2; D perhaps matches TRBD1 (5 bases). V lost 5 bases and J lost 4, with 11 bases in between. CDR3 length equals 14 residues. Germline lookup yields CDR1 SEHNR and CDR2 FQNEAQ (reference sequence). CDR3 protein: CASSLTVSTGELFF. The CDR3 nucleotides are TGTGCCAGCAGCCTGACAGTTAGCACCGGGGAGCTGTTTTTT.

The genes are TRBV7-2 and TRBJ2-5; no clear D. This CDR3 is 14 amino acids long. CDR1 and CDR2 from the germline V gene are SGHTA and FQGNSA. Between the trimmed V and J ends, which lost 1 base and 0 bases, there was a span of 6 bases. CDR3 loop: CASSLDSNQETQYF. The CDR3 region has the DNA TGTGCCAGCAGCTTAGACAGCAACCAAGAGACCCAGTACTTC. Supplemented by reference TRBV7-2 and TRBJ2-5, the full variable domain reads GAGVSQSPSNKVTEKGKDVELRCDPISGHTALYWYRQSLGQGLEFLIYFQGNSAPDKSGLPSDRFSAERTGGSVSTLTIQRTQQEDSAVYLCASSLDSNQETQYFGPGTRLLVL.

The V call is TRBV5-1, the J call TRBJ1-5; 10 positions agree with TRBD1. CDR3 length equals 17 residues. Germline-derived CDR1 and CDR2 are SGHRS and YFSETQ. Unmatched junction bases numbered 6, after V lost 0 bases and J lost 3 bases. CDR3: CASSLGGQGDLNQPQHF. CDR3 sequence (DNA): TGCGCCAGCAGCTTGGGAGGACAGGGGGACCTCAATCAGCCCCAGCATTTT.

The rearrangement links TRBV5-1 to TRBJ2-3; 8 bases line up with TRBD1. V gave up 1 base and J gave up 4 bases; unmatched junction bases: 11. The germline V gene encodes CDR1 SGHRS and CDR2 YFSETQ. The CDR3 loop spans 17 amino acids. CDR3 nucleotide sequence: TGCGCCAGCAGCTTGTCAACAGGGGGTAGCGGAGCAGATACGCAGTATTTT. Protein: CASSLSTGGSGADTQYF.

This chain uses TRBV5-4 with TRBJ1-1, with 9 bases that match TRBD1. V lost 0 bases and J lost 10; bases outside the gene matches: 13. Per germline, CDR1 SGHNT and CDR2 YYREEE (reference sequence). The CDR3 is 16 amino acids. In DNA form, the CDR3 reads TGTGCCAGCAGCTTGGGCCCGGGACAGGGTTCCGATAGAGCTTTCTTT. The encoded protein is CASSLGPGQGSDRAFF.

CDR3: CASSEFSGGVTGELFF. The DNA of the CDR3 is TGTGCCAGCAGCGAGTTTAGCGGGGGGGTCACCGGGGAGCTGTTTTTT. The rearrangement joins TRBV7-2 to TRBJ2-2; 11 bases align to TRBD2. The CDR3 covers 16 residues. Looked up from germline, CDR1 is SGHTA and CDR2 is FQGNSA. After removal of 5 bases from V and 4 bases from J, the junction contained 6 bases not matched to a gene.

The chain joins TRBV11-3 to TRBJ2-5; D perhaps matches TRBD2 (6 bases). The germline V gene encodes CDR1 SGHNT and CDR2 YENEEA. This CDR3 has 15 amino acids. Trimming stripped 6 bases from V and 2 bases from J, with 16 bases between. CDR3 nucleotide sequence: TGTGCCAGCAGATCTAGCGAGAACTATCAAGAGACCCAGTACTTC. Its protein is CASRSSENYQETQYF.

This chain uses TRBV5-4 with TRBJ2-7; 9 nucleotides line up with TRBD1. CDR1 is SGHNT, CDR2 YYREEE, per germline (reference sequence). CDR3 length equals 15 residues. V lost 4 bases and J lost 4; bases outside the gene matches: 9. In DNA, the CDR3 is TGTGCCAGCAGCGCGTGGGGACAGGGAATTTACGAGCAGTACTTC. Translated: CASSAWGQGIYEQYF.

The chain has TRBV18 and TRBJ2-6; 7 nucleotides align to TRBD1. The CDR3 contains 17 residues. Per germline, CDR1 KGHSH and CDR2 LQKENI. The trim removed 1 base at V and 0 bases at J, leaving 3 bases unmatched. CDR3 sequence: CASSPRTGLSGANVLTF. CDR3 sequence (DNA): TGTGCCAGCTCACCACGGACAGGACTCTCTGGGGCCAACGTCCTGACTTTC. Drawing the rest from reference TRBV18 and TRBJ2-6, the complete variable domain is NAGVMQNPRHLVRRRGQEARLRCSPMKGHSHVYWYRQLPEEGLKFMVYLQKENIIDESGMPKERFSAEFPKEGPSILRIQQVVRGDSAAYFCASSPRTGLSGANVLTFGAGSRLTVL.

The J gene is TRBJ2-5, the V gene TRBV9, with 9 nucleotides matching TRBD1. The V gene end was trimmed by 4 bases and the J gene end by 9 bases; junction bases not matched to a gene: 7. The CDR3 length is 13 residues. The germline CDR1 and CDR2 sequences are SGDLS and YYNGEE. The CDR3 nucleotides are TGTGCCAGCAGCCGTCCCGGGACAGGGTCCCAGTACTTC. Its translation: CASSRPGTGSQYF.

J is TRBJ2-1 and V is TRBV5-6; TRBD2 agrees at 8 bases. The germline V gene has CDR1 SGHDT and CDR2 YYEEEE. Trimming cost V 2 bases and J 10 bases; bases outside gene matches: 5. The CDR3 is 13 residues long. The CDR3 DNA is TGTGCCAGCAGCTTACCATTAGCGGGAGAGCAGTTCTTC. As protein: CASSLPLAGEQFF. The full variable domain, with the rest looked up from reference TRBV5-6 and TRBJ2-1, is DAGVTQSPTHLIKTRGQQVTLRCSPKSGHDTVSWYQQALGQGPQFIFQYYEEEERQRGNFPDRFSGHQFPNYSSELNVNALLLGDSALYLCASSLPLAGEQFFGPGTRLTVL.

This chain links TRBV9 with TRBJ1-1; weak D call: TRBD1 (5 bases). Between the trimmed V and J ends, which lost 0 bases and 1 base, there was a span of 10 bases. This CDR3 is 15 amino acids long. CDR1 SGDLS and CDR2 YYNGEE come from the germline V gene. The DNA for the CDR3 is TGTGCCAGCAGCGTAGGGGGCAGGACGAACACTGAAGCTTTCTTT. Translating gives CASSVGGRTNTEAFF.

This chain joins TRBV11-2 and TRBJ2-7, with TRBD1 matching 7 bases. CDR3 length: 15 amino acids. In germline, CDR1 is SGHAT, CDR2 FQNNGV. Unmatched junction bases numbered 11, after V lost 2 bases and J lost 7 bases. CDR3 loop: CASSLSGQYSWEQYF. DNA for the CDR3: TGTGCCAGCAGCTTATCGGGACAGTATTCATGGGAGCAGTACTTC.

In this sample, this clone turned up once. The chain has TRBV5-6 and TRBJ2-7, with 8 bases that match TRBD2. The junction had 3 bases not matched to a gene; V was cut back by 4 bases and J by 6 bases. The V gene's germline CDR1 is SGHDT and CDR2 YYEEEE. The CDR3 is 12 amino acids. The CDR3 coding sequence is TGTGCCAGCAGCAGGACTAGCTTCGAGCAGTACTTC. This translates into CASSRTSFEQYF. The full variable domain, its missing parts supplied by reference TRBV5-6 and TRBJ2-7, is DAGVTQSPTHLIKTRGQQVTLRCSPKSGHDTVSWYQQALGQGPQFIFQYYEEEERQRGNFPDRFSGHQFPNYSSELNVNALLLGDSALYLCASSRTSFEQYFGPGTRLTVT.

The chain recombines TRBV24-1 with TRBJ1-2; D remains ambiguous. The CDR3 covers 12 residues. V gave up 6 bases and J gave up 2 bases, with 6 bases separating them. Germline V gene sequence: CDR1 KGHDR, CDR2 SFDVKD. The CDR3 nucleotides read TGTGCCACCAGTACTTTGAACTATGGCTACACCTTC. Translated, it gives CATSTLNYGYTF.

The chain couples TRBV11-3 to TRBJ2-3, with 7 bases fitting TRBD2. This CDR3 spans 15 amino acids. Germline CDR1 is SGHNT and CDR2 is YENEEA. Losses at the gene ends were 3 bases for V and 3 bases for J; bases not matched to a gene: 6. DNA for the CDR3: TGTGCCAGCAGCTTCGGCGGGAGTATAACAGATACGCAGTATTTT. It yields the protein CASSFGGSITDTQYF.

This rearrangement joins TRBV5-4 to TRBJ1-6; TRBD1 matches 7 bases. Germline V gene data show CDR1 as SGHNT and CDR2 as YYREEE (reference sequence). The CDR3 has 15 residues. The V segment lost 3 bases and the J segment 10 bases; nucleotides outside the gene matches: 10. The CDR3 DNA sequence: TGTGCCAGCAGCTCAGACAGGGCGGTAAGGTCACCCCTCCACTTT. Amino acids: CASSSDRAVRSPLHF. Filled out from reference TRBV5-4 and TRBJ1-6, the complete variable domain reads ETGVTQSPTHLIKTRGQQVTLRCSSQSGHNTVSWYQQALGQGPQFIFQYYREEENGRGNFPPRFSGLQFPNYSSELNVNALELDDSALYLCASSSDRAVRSPLHFGNGTRLTVT.

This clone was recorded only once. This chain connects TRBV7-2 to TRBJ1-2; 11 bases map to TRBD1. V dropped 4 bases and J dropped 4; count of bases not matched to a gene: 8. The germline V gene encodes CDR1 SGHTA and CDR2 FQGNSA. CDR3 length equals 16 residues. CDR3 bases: TGTGCCAGCAGCTCCCCCCGGACAGGGGGCGTCTATGGCTACACCTTC. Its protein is CASSSPRTGGVYGYTF.

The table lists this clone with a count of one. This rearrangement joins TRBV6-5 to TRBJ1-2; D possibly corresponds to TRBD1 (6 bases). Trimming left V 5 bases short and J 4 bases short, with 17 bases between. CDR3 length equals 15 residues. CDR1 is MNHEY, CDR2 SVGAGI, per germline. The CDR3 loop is CASSPRDIEGYGYTF. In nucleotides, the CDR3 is TGTGCCAGCAGTCCAAGGGACATCGAGGGCTATGGCTACACCTTC.

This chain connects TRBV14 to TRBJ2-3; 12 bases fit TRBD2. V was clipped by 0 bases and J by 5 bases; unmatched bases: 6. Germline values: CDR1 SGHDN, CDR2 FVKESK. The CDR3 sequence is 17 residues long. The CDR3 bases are TGTGCCAGCAGCCAAGAGCTAGCGGGAGGGCCGGGAGATACGCAGTATTTT. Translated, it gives CASSQELAGGPGDTQYF.

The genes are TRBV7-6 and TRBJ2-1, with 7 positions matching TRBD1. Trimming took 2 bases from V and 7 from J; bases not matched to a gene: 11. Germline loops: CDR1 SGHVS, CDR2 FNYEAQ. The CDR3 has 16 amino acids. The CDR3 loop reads CASSLNEGQYGNEQFF. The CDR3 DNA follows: TGTGCCAGCAGCTTAAACGAGGGACAGTACGGGAATGAGCAGTTCTTC.

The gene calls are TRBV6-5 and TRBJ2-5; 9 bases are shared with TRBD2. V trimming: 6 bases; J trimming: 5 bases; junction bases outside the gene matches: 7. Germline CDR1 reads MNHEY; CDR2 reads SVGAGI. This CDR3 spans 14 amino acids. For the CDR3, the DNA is TGTGCCAGCAGCCGCCAGACTAGCGGTGAGACCCAGTACTTC. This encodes CASSRQTSGETQYF.

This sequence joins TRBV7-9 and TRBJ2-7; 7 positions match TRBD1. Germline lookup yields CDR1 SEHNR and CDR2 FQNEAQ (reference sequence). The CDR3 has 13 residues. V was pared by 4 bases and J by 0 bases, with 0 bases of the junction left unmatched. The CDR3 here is CASSSGGSYEQYV. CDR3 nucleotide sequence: TGTGCCAGCAGCTCAGGGGGCTCCTACGAGCAGTACGTC.

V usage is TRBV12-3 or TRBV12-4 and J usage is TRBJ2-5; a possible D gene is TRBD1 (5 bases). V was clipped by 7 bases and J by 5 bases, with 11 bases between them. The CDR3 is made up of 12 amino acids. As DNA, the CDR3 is TGTGCCAGCAAACAGGCTTCCGAGACCCAGTACTTC. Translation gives CASKQASETQYF.

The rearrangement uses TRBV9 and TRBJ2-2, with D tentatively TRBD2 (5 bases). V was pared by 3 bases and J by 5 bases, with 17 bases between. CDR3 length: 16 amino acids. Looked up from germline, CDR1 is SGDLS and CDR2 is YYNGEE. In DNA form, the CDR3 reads TGTGCCAGCAGCGAAGATTTAGGAGGTGGAACCGGGGAGCTGTTTTTT. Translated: CASSEDLGGGTGELFF.

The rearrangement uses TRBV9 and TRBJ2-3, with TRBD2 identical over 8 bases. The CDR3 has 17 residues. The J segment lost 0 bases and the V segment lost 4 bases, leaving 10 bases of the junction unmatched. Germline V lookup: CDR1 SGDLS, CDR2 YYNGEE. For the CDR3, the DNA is TGTGCCAGCAGCCCCGGACTAGCCAACTTTAGCACAGATACGCAGTATTTT. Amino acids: CASSPGLANFSTDTQYF. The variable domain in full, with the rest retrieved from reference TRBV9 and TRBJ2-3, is DSGVTQTPKHLITATGQRVTLRCSPRSGDLSVYWYQQSLDQGLQFLIQYYNGEERAKGNILERFSAQQFPDLHSELNLSSLELGDSALYFCASSPGLANFSTDTQYFGPGTRLTVL.

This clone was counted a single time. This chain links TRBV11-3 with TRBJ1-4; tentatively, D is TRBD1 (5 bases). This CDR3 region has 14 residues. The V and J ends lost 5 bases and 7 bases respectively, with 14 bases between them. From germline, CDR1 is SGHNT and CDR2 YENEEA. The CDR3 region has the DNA TGTGCCAGCAGCCGGCGGGGGTTTGGTGAAAAACTGTTTTTT. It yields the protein CASSRRGFGEKLFF.

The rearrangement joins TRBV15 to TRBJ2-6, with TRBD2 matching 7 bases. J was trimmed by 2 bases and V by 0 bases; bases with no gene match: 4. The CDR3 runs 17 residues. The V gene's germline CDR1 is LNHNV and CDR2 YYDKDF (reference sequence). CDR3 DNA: TGTGCCACCAGCAGAGAGGGGGAGGGCACTGGGGCCAACGTCCTGACTTTC. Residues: CATSREGEGTGANVLTF.

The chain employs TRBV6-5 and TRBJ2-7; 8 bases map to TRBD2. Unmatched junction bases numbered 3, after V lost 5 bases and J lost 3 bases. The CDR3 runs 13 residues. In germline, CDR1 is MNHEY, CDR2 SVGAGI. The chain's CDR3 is CASSLGTSYEQYF. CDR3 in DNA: TGTGCCAGCAGTCTGGGGACTAGCTACGAGCAGTACTTC.

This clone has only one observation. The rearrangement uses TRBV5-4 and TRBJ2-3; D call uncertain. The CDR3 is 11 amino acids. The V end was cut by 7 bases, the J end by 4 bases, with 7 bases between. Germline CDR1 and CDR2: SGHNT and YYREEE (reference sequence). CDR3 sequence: CASGKADTQYF. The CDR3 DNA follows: TGTGCCAGCGGCAAAGCAGATACGCAGTATTTT.

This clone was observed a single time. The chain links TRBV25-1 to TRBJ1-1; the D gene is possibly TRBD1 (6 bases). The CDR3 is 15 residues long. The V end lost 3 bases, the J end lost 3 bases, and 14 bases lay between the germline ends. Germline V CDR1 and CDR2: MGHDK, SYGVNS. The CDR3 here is CASSDPKQGDTEAFF. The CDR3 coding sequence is TGTGCCAGCAGTGATCCAAAACAGGGAGACACTGAAGCTTTCTTT.